The 21 T cell receptor beta chains below all came from one sample that was sequenced in a study of blood T cell repertoires in COVID-19. The table came from immunoSEQ multiplex PCR; TCRdb's copy has only in-frame clones and leaves some out. The sample gives 200,000 to 250,000 clones, approximately 88% of which show up once; about 4% is in the top ten. The sequenced sample consisted of PBMCs or T cells enriched from blood (not recorded which). These receptors all stem from a woman aged 25 to 39 who had been exposed to COVID-19.

The rearrangement uses TRBV5-1 and TRBJ1-2; TRBD1 matches at 9 bases. CDR1 and CDR2 from the germline V gene are SGHRS and YFSETQ. The J segment lost 7 bases and the V segment lost 4 bases, leaving 11 bases of the junction unmatched. The CDR3 length is 15 residues. The CDR3 nucleotides read TGCGCCAGCAGCCCCCTGACAGGGGGGGTCTCTGGCTACACCTTC. Residues: CASSPLTGGVSGYTF.

This clone was counted a single time. The chain is built from TRBV6-5 and TRBJ2-1; 10 bases match TRBD2. CDR1 MNHEY and CDR2 SVGAGI come from the germline V gene. The CDR3 has 15 residues. Losses at the gene ends were 8 bases for V and 4 bases for J; bases not matched to a gene: 8. The CDR3: CASGISGRGYNEQFF. The CDR3 coding sequence is TGTGCCAGCGGCATAAGCGGGAGGGGATACAATGAGCAGTTCTTC.

V gene TRBV6-5 combines with J gene TRBJ1-4; 10 nucleotides agree with TRBD1. The germline V gene encodes CDR1 MNHEY and CDR2 SVGAGI. V lost 4 bases, J lost 7 bases, and 6 bases stayed unmatched. The CDR3 sequence is 15 residues long. The CDR3 coding sequence is TGTGCCAGCAGTTTCGGACAGGGGGGGGCTGAAAAACTGTTTTTT. Its translation: CASSFGQGGAEKLFF.

The genes are TRBV11-2 and TRBJ2-1; maybe TRBD2 (5 bases). Germline V gives CDR1 SGHAT, CDR2 FQNNGV. Trimming left V 2 bases short and J 8 bases short, with 10 bases between. The CDR3 has 13 residues. This CDR3 is CASSLRGIHEQFF. In nucleotides, the CDR3 is TGTGCCAGCAGCTTAAGAGGGATCCATGAGCAGTTCTTC.

This clone was found once. J is TRBJ2-3 and V is TRBV5-4; TRBD2 might be the D (5 bases). Between the trimmed V and J ends, which lost 5 bases and 0 bases, there was a span of 16 bases. This CDR3 spans 16 amino acids. From germline, CDR1 is SGHNT and CDR2 YYREEE (reference sequence). The CDR3, as DNA: TGTGCCAGCAGTTCTCAGCGGAGCCATAGCACAGATACGCAGTATTTT. It codes for CASSSQRSHSTDTQYF.

Only one count was recorded for this clone. The V call is TRBV24-1, the J call TRBJ2-5, with 9 bases aligning to TRBD1. With 4 bases clipped from V and 4 bases from J, the junction kept 9 bases outside the gene matches. Germline-derived CDR1 and CDR2 are KGHDR and SFDVKD. The CDR3 consists of 16 residues. CDR3 region: CATSDPTGGIRETQYF. CDR3 DNA: TGTGCCACCAGTGACCCGACAGGGGGAATCCGAGAGACCCAGTACTTC.

CDR3 nucleotide sequence: TGTGCCAGCAGTGACAGGTTCGAGGGAGGGAATGAGCAGTTCTTC. Its translation is CASSDRFEGGNEQFF. The chain has TRBV6-4 and TRBJ2-1; 7 bases are a match to TRBD2. The V and J ends lost 2 bases and 7 bases, in that order; junction bases with no gene match: 8. This CDR3 comprises 15 residues. Germline-derived CDR1 and CDR2 are MRHNA and SNTAGT.

The chain has TRBV27 and TRBJ2-1; weak D call: TRBD2 (5 bases). The V end lost 4 bases, the J end lost 7 bases, and 14 bases lay between the germline ends. The germline CDR1 and CDR2 sequences are MNHEY and SMNVEV (reference sequence). The CDR3 sequence is 14 residues long. This CDR3 is CASSYTGKRNEQFF. For the CDR3, the DNA is TGTGCCAGCAGTTACACGGGAAAAAGGAATGAGCAGTTCTTC.

The chain combines TRBV30 with TRBJ2-4; D gene uncertain. The V and J ends lost 1 base and 8 bases respectively, with 12 bases between them. The length of the CDR3 is 13 residues. Germline V CDR1 and CDR2: GTSNPN, SVGIG (reference sequence). CDR3 protein: CAWSGPSRYIQYF. The CDR3, as DNA: TGTGCCTGGAGTGGCCCGTCACGGTACATTCAGTACTTC.

V and J are TRBV29-1 and TRBJ2-7; perhaps TRBD1 as D (6 bases). V lost 0 bases to trimming and J lost 3 bases, with 15 bases between them. The CDR3 loop spans 15 amino acids. Germline V gene sequence: CDR1 SQVTM, CDR2 ANQGSEA. CDR3 sequence reads: CSVEEVRGKGYEQYF. CDR3 sequence (DNA): TGCAGCGTTGAAGAAGTCAGGGGAAAAGGCTACGAGCAGTACTTC.

This chain links TRBV6-5 with TRBJ2-1; D remains ambiguous. The V end lost 7 bases, the J end lost 10 bases, and 20 bases lay between the germline ends. This CDR3 is built from 14 residues. Germline lookup yields CDR1 MNHEY and CDR2 SVGAGI. For the CDR3, the DNA is TGTGCCAGCATGAGGAGTGTTCCGACCAACGAGCAGTTCTTC. Its translation: CASMRSVPTNEQFF.

J is TRBJ2-1 and V is TRBV29-1, with 9 nucleotides matching TRBD2. CDR1 and CDR2 from the germline V gene are SQVTM and ANQGSEA. This CDR3 spans 15 amino acids. Unmatched junction bases numbered 3, after V lost 3 bases and J lost 0 bases. CDR3 region: CSVDPAGGSYNEQFF. In DNA, the CDR3 is TGCAGCGTTGACCCAGCGGGAGGCTCCTACAATGAGCAGTTCTTC.

CDR3 protein: CASSEWARQGGEKLFF. For the CDR3, the DNA is TGTGCCAGCAGTGAATGGGCCAGACAGGGAGGAGAAAAACTGTTTTTT. The chain couples TRBV25-1 to TRBJ1-4, with 7 bases identical to TRBD1. The CDR3 extends over 16 amino acids. CDR1 and CDR2 (germline): MGHDK, SYGVNS. Losses at the gene ends were 1 base for V and 8 bases for J; bases not matched to a gene: 10.

The gene calls are TRBV2 and TRBJ1-3; possible D gene TRBD1, 6 bases. The CDR3 is 15 amino acids. Deletions cut 8 bases from V and 3 bases from J, with 17 bases between. The V gene's germline CDR1 is SNHLY and CDR2 FYNNEI. The CDR3: CASSDRIRGGNTIYF. The CDR3 DNA reads TGTGCCAGCTCAGACAGGATCCGTGGTGGAAACACCATATATTTT.

V is TRBV19 and J is TRBJ2-5; D is undetermined. V shed 4 bases and J shed 1 base, with 7 bases lying between them. The CDR3 length is 13 residues. Germline V lookup: CDR1 LNHDA, CDR2 SQIVND (reference sequence). CDR3 sequence: CASSTHSQETQYF. The CDR3 DNA follows: TGTGCCAGTAGTACTCACTCCCAAGAGACCCAGTACTTC.

The V call is TRBV12-3 or TRBV12-4, the J call TRBJ2-1; tentatively, D is TRBD2 (5 bases). This CDR3 comprises 12 residues. V lost 5 bases and J lost 8, with 10 bases in between. The CDR3, as DNA: TGTGCCAGCAGTCGGACTGACCATGAGCAGTTCTTC. Protein: CASSRTDHEQFF.

This rearrangement joins TRBV30 to TRBJ1-6; TRBD1 agrees at 8 bases. The V gene end was trimmed by 5 bases and the J gene end by 9 bases; junction bases not matched to a gene: 12. CDR1 GTSNPN and CDR2 SVGIG come from the germline V gene (reference sequence). The CDR3 loop spans 15 amino acids. This CDR3 reads CAWSLQGAGFSPLHF. The CDR3 region has the DNA TGTGCCTGGTCGCTCCAGGGGGCAGGGTTTTCACCCCTCCACTTT.

The chain recombines TRBV6-6 with TRBJ1-1; possible D gene TRBD1, 5 bases. CDR3 length: 13 residues. Trimming left V 6 bases short and J 9 bases short, with 17 bases between. From germline, CDR1 is MNHNY and CDR2 SVGAGI (reference sequence). CDR3 nucleotides: TGTGCCAGCAGCCCTCCTAGACAGACCCAAGCTTTCTTT. Residues: CASSPPRQTQAFF.

This clone has more than one count but fewer than ten. This sequence joins TRBV30 and TRBJ1-3; 7 bases match TRBD1. Germline V gene data show CDR1 as GTSNPN and CDR2 as SVGIG (reference sequence). Germline trimming cut 8 bases from V and 7 bases from J; bases unmatched to any gene: 20. The CDR3 runs to 16 residues. The CDR3 sequence: CAGFQWTGRGGNTIYF. CDR3 in DNA: TGTGCCGGCTTCCAGTGGACAGGACGTGGAGGTAACACCATATATTTT.

The chain recombines TRBV18 with TRBJ2-1, with 9 bases lining up with TRBD2. Germline V CDR1 and CDR2: KGHSH, LQKENI. The V segment lost 3 bases and the J segment 6 bases; nucleotides outside the gene matches: 12. The CDR3 has 17 residues. The CDR3 is CASSPDVFGTSFNEQFF. The CDR3 bases are TGTGCCAGCTCACCTGACGTCTTTGGGACTAGCTTCAATGAGCAGTTCTTC. The complete variable domain, with remaining parts taken from reference TRBV18 and TRBJ2-1, reads NAGVMQNPRHLVRRRGQEARLRCSPMKGHSHVYWYRQLPEEGLKFMVYLQKENIIDESGMPKERFSAEFPKEGPSILRIQQVVRGDSAAYFCASSPDVFGTSFNEQFFGPGTRLTVL.

The J gene is TRBJ2-7, the V gene TRBV30, with 8 bases lining up with TRBD1. This CDR3 is built from 14 residues. Per germline, CDR1 GTSNPN and CDR2 SVGIG (reference sequence). V shed 1 base and J 3 bases; nucleotides not matched to a gene: 5. The CDR3 DNA follows: TGTGCCTGGAGTGCAGGGGGCGGAAGCTACGAGCAGTACTTC. Residues: CAWSAGGGSYEQYF.